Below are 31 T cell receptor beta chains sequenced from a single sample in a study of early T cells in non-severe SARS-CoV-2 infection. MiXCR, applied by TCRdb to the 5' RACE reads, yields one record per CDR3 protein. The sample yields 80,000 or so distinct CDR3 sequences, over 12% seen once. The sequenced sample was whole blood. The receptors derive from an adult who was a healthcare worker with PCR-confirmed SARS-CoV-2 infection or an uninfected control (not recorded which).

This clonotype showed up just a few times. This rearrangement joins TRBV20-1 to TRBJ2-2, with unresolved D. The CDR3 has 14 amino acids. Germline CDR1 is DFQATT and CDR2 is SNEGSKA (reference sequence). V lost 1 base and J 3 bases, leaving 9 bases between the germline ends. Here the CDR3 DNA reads TGCAGTGCTAGAGGGTTTGGATACACCGGGGAGCTGTTTTTT. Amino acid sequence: CSARGFGYTGELFF.

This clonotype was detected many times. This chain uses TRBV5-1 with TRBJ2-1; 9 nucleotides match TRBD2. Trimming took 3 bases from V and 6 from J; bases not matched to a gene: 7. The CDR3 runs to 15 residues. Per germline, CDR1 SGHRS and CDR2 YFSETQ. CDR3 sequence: CASSYSGTSSNEQFF. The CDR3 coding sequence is TGCGCCAGCAGCTATTCCGGGACTAGCTCCAATGAGCAGTTCTTC. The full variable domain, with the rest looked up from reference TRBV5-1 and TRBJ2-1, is KAGVTQTPRYLIKTRGQQVTLSCSPISGHRSVSWYQQTPGQGLQFLFEYFSETQRNKGNFPGRFSGRQFSNSRSEMNVSTLELGDSALYLCASSYSGTSSNEQFFGPGTRLTVL.

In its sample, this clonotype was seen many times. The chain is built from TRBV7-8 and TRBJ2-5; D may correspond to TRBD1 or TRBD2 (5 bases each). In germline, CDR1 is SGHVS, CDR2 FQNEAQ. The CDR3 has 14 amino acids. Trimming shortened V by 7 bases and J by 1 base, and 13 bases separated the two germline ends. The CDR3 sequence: CASTPGTLQETQYF. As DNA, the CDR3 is TGTGCCAGCACCCCCGGGACCCTCCAAGAGACCCAGTACTTC.

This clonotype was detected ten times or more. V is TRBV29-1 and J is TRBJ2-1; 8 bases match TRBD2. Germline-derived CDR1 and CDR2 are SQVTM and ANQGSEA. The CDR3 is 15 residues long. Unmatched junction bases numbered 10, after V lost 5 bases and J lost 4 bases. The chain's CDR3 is CSVFSPAGEYNEQFF. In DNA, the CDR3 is TGCAGCGTTTTCTCGCCAGCGGGAGAGTACAATGAGCAGTTCTTC.

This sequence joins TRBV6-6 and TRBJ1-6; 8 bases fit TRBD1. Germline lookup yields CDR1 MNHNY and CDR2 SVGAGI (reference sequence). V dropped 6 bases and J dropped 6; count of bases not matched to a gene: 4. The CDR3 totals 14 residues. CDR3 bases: TGTGCCAGCAGCGACAGGGGTTCTAATTCACCCCTCCACTTT. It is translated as CASSDRGSNSPLHF.

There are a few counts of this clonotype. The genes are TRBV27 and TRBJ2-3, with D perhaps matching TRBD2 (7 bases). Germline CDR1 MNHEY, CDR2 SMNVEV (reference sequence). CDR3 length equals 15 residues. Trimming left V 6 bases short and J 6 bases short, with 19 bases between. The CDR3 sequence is CASSQLGGTWDTQYF. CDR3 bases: TGTGCCAGCAGCCAGCTGGGGGGGACATGGGATACGCAGTATTTT.

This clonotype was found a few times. The CDR3 sequence: CSVVQYNEQFF. In DNA form, the CDR3 reads TGCAGCGTTGTACAGTACAATGAGCAGTTCTTC. The chain couples TRBV29-1 to TRBJ2-1; D is unresolved. Trimming cost V 4 bases and J 4 bases, with 5 bases left between them. CDR3 length: 11 amino acids. The germline gives CDR1 SQVTM, CDR2 ANQGSEA.

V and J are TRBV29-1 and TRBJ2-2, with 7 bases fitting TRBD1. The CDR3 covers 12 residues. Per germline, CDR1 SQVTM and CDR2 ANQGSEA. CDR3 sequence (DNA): TGCGCCGGGACAGCGAACACCGGGGAGCTGTTTTTT. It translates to CAGTANTGELFF.

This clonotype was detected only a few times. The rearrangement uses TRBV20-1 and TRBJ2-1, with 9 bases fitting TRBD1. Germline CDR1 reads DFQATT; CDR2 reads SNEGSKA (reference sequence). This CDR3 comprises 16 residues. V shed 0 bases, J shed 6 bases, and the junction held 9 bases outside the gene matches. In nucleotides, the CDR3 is TGCAGTGCTAGAGAGTCGGACAGGGGCAACCGCAATGAGCAGTTCTTC. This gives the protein CSARESDRGNRNEQFF.

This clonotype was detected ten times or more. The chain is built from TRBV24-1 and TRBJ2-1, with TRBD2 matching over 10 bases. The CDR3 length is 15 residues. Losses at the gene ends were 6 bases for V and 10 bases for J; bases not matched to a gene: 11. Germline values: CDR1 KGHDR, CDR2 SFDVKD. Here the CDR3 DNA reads TGTGCCACCAGTCCCCGGTGGACTAGCGGAAGAGAGCAGTTCTTC. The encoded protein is CATSPRWTSGREQFF.

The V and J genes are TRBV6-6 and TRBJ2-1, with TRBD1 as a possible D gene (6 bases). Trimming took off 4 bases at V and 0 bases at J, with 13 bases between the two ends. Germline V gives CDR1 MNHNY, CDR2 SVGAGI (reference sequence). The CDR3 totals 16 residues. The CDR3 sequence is CASSSRGSISYNEQFF. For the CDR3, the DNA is TGTGCCAGCAGTTCCAGGGGTAGTATCTCCTACAATGAGCAGTTCTTC.

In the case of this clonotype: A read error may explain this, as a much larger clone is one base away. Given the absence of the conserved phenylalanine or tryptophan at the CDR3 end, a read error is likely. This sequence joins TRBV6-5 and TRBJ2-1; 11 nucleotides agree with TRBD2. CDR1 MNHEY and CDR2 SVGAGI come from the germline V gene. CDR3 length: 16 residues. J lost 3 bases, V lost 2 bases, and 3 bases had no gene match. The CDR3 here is CASSYEGLAVYNEQFL. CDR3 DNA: TGTGCCAGCAGTTACGAGGGACTAGCGGTCTACAATGAGCAGTTCTTA.

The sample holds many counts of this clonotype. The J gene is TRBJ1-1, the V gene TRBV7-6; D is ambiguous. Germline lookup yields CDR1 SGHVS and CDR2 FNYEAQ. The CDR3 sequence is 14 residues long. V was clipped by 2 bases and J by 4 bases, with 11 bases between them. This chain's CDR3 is CASSLRISSTEAFF. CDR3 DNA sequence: TGTGCCAGCAGCTTAAGAATCTCAAGCACTGAAGCTTTCTTT.

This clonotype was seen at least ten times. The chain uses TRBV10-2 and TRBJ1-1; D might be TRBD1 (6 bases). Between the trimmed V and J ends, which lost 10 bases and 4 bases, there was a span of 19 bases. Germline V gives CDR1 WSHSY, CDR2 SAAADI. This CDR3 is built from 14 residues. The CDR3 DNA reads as TGCGCCACCGAAGATCCCAGGGGATCCACTGAAGCTTTCTTT. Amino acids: CATEDPRGSTEAFF.

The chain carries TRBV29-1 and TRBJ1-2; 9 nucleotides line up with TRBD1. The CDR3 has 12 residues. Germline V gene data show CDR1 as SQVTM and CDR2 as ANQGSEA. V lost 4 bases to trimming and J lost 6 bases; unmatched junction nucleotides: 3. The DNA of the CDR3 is TGCAGCGTTGTGGACAGGGGTCATGGCTACACCTTC. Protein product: CSVVDRGHGYTF.

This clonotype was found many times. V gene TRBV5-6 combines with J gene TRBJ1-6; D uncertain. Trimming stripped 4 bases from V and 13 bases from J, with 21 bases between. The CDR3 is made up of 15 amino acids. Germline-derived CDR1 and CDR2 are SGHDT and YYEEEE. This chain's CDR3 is CASSRLQVEGYPLHF. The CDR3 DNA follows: TGTGCCAGCAGCCGGTTACAAGTGGAGGGATACCCCCTCCACTTT.

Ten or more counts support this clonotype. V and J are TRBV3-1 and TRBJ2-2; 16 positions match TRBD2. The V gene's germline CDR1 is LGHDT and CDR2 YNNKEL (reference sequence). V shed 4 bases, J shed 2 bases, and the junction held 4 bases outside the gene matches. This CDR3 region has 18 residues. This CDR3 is CASSPGLAGGINTGELFF. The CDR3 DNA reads TGTGCCAGCAGCCCGGGACTAGCGGGGGGGATTAACACCGGGGAGCTGTTTTTT.

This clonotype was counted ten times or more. In nucleotides, the CDR3 is TGTGCCAGCAGCTTGGCCGTATCGCCCTACGAGCAGTACTTC. It translates to CASSLAVSPYEQYF. The V and J genes are TRBV11-2 and TRBJ2-7; no clear D gene. This CDR3 has 14 amino acids. Germline CDR1 and CDR2: SGHAT and FQNNGV. Trimming removed 3 bases at V and 2 bases at J, with 11 bases between.

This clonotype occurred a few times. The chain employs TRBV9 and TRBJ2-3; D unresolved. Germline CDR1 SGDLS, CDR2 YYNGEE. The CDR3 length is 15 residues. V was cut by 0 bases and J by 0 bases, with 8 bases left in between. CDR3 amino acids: CASSVAGSSTDTQYF. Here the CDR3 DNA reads TGTGCCAGCAGCGTAGCAGGTTCCAGCACAGATACGCAGTATTTT.

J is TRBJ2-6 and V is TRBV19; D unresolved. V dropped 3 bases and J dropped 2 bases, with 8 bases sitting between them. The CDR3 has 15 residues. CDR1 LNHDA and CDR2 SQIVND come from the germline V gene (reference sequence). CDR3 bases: TGTGCCAGTAGTATCATGGGCACTGGGGCCAACGTCCTGACTTTC. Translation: CASSIMGTGANVLTF.

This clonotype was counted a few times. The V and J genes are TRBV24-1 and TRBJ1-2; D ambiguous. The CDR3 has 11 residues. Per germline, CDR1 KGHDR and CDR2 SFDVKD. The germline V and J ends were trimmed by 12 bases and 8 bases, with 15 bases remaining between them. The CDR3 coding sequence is TGTGCCCCCCACCAACTTGAGGGCTACACCTTC. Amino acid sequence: CAPHQLEGYTF.

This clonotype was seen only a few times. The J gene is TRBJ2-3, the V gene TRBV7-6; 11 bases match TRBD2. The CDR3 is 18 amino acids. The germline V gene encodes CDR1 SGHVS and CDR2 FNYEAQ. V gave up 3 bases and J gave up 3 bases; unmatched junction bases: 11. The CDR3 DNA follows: TGTGCCAGCAGCTTGTTGTTGCGGGCTAGCGGGAGGACAGATACGCAGTATTTT. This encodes CASSLLLRASGRTDTQYF.

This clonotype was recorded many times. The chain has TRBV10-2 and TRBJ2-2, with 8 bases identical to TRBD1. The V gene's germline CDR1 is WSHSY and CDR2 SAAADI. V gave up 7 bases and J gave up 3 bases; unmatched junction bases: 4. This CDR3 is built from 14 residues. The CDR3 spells CASMTGVYTGELFF. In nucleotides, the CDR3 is TGCGCCAGCATGACAGGGGTCTACACCGGGGAGCTGTTTTTT.

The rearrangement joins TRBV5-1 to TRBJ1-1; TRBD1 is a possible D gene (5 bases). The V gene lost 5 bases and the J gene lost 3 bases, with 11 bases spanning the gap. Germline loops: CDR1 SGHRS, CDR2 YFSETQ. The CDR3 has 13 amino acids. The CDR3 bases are TGCGCCAGCAGGGTGGGGGAGCACACTGAAGCTTTCTTT. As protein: CASRVGEHTEAFF.

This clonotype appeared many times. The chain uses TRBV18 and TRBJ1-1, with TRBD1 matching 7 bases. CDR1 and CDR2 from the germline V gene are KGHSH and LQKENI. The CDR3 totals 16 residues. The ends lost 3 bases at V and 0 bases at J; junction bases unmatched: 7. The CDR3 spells CASSPGTGVMNTEAFF. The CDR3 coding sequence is TGTGCCAGCTCACCGGGTACAGGGGTCATGAACACTGAAGCTTTCTTT.

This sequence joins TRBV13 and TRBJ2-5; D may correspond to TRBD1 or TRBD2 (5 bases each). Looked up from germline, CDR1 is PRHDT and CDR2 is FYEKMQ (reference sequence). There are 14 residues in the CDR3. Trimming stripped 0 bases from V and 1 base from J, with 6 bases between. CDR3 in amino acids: CASSLGGTQETQYF. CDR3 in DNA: TGTGCCAGCAGCTTAGGAGGGACCCAAGAGACCCAGTACTTC.

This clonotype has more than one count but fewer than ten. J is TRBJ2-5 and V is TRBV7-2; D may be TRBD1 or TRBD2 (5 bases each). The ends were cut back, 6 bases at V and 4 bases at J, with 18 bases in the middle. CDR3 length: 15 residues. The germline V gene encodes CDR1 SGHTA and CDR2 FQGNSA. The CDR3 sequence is CASSPNTVGVETQYF. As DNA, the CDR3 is TGTGCCAGCAGTCCCAATACCGTGGGGGTAGAGACCCAGTACTTC.

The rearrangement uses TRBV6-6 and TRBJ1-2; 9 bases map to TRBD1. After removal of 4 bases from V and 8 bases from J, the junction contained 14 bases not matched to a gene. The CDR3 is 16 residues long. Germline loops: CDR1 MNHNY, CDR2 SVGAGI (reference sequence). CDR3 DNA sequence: TGTGCCAGCAGTTCCCGTCAAACAGGGGGCCAGGAAGGCTACACCTTC. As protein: CASSSRQTGGQEGYTF.

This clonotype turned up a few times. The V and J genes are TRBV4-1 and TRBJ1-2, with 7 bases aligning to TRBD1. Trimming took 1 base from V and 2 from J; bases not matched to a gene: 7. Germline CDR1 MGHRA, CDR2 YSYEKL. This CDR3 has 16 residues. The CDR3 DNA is TGCGCCAGCAGCCAAGTGAACGGACAGGAAAACTATGGCTACACCTTC. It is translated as CASSQVNGQENYGYTF.

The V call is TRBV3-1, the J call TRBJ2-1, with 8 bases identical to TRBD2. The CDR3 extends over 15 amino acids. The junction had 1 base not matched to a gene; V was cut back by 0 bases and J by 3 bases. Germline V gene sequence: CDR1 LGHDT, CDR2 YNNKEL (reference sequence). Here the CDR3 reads CASSQESGGYNEQFF. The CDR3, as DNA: TGTGCCAGCAGCCAAGAGAGCGGGGGCTACAATGAGCAGTTCTTC.

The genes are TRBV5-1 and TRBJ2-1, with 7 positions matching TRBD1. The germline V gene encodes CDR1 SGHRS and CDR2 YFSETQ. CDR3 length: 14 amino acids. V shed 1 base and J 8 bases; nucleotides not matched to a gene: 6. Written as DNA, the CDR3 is TGCGCCAGCAGCTTGCAGGGGGTCAGGGATGAGCAGTTCTTC. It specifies CASSLQGVRDEQFF.